A selection of T cell receptor beta chains follows, all from one sample in a study of response to subunit inactivated influenza vaccine. TCRdb called the RT-PCR reads again in MiXCR, with one record for every CDR3 protein. The data hold 500,000 or so distinct CDR3 sequences, with 15% to 20% observed a single time. Sequencing was performed on CD4+ T cells sorted from PBMCs, taken approximately 25 months after vaccination. Receptors were obtained from a man between 50 and 69 years old who received an inactivated influenza vaccine. Both conserved end residues are part of each CDR3. The order of the fields is clone size, J gene, D gene, V gene, CDR3 protein, CDR3 DNA. The D gene is left open where the match is weak. Rows may omit the clone size; those that give it use once, few, many or a size class.

many	TRBJ2-7	-	TRBV7-9	CASSPQAYEQYF	TGTGCCAGCAGCCCACAGGCCTACGAGCAGTACTTC
few	TRBJ2-7	-	TRBV6-2/TRBV6-3	CASRATLLSSYEQYF	TGTGCCAGCAGGGCTACACTGCTGAGCTCCTACGAGCAGTACTTC
-	TRBJ2-7	TRBD1	TRBV12-3/TRBV12-4	CTSSLSGTASYEQYF	TGTACCAGCAGTTTATCGGGGACAGCTTCCTACGAGCAGTACTTC
few	TRBJ2-5	TRBD2	TRBV11-2	CASSSARLAGETQYF	TGTGCCAGCAGCTCGGCTCGGCTAGCGGGGGAGACCCAGTACTTC
few	TRBJ2-3	-	TRBV5-1	CASSRTDTDTQYF	TGCGCCAGCAGCCGGACAGACACAGATACGCAGTATTTT
-	TRBJ2-7	TRBD1	TRBV7-2	CASSFYGQGAYEQYF	TGTGCCAGCAGCTTTTACGGACAGGGGGCTTACGAGCAGTACTTC
few	TRBJ1-3	TRBD1	TRBV5-1	CASSEGQERNTIYF	TGCGCCAGCAGCGAGGGACAGGAGAGAAACACCATATATTTT
-	TRBJ1-1	TRBD1	TRBV12-3/TRBV12-4	CASSHTGVRTEAFF	TGTGCCAGCAGTCACACAGGGGTACGTACTGAAGCTTTCTTT
few	TRBJ2-7	-	TRBV6-5	CASRYSLSTKQYF	TGTGCCAGCAGATACAGCTTAAGTACGAAGCAGTACTTC
-	TRBJ2-5	-	TRBV7-2	CASSLSGRGRETQYF	TGTGCCAGCAGCTTATCCGGGAGAGGTCGAGAGACCCAGTACTTC
-	TRBJ2-2	-	TRBV20-1	CSALTGGATGELFF	TGCAGTGCTTTAACAGGGGGGGCCACCGGGGAGCTGTTTTTT
-	TRBJ2-1	TRBD2	TRBV2	CASRFSGRAHNEQFF	TGTGCCAGCAGATTTAGCGGGAGGGCCCACAATGAGCAGTTCTTC
-	TRBJ2-7	TRBD2	TRBV6-1	CASSMGLAGAYEQYF	TGTGCCAGCAGCATGGGACTAGCGGGAGCCTACGAGCAGTACTTC
-	TRBJ1-1	-	TRBV5-5	CASSFIANTEAFF	TGTGCCAGCAGCTTTATTGCGAACACTGAAGCTTTCTTT
-	TRBJ2-6	-	TRBV12-3/TRBV12-4	CASSPSGVSGANVLTF	TGTGCCAGCAGCCCATCTGGCGTCTCTGGGGCCAACGTCCTGACTTTC
few	TRBJ2-1	-	TRBV5-1	CASSLELARIEQFF	TGCGCCAGCAGCTTGGAACTAGCAAGGATTGAGCAGTTCTTC
few	TRBJ1-2	TRBD1	TRBV10-3	CAISDRDRVLPVYGYTF	TGTGCCATCAGTGACCGGGACAGGGTATTACCCGTCTATGGCTACACCTTC
few	TRBJ2-5	-	TRBV29-1	CSVESPRERTQYF	TGCAGCGTTGAATCCCCCAGGGAAAGAACCCAGTACTTC
-	TRBJ2-7	-	TRBV20-1	CSAREGQYEQYF	TGCAGTGCTAGAGAAGGGCAGTACGAGCAGTACTTC
few	TRBJ1-2	TRBD1	TRBV29-1	CSSQGANYGYTF	TGCAGCTCTCAGGGGGCCAACTATGGCTACACCTTC
-	TRBJ2-5	-	TRBV7-9	CASYRVPREFDETQYF	TGTGCCAGCTATAGGGTCCCCAGGGAGTTCGACGAGACCCAGTACTTC
-	TRBJ2-1	-	TRBV7-8	CASSAGEVHEQFF	TGTGCCAGCAGCGCAGGAGAAGTACATGAGCAGTTCTTC
-	TRBJ1-2	TRBD1	TRBV18	CASSKSEGADYGYTF	TGTGCCAGCTCCAAAAGCGAGGGGGCAGACTATGGCTACACCTTC
few	TRBJ1-1	-	TRBV6-5	CASSYSLGAGSNTEAFF	TGTGCCAGCAGTTACTCTTTGGGAGCCGGGTCGAACACTGAAGCTTTCTTT
many	TRBJ2-5	TRBD2	TRBV30	CAWSDPTGTRGRVTQYF	TGTGCCTGGAGTGACCCTACCGGGACTAGAGGCCGCGTGACCCAGTACTTC
few	TRBJ2-7	-	TRBV15	CATSRDKGYEQYF	TGTGCCACCAGCAGAGACAAGGGCTACGAGCAGTACTTC
-	TRBJ2-5	-	TRBV11-2	CASSLGTGAQETQYF	TGTGCCAGCAGCTTAGGGACGGGGGCCCAAGAGACCCAGTACTTC
many	TRBJ2-5	-	TRBV14	CASSQGARSETQYF	TGTGCCAGCAGCCAAGGGGCCCGTAGTGAGACCCAGTACTTC
few	TRBJ2-6	TRBD2	TRBV5-4	CASSLAGGTGANVLTF	TGTGCCAGCAGCTTGGCCGGGGGGACTGGGGCCAACGTCCTGACTTTC
few	TRBJ2-5	TRBD1	TRBV29-1	CSVSPGGFRTETQYF	TGCAGCGTTAGTCCAGGGGGATTTCGGACGGAGACCCAGTACTTC
many	TRBJ2-3	TRBD2	TRBV7-2	CASSSTSGGTDTQYF	TGTGCCAGCAGCTCGACTAGCGGGGGCACAGATACGCAGTATTTT
many	TRBJ2-5	-	TRBV10-3	CATFPGEGFETQYF	TGTGCCACCTTTCCAGGGGAAGGTTTCGAGACCCAGTACTTC
many	TRBJ2-5	-	TRBV3-1	CASSQAGAETQYF	TGTGCCAGCAGCCAAGCCGGCGCGGAGACCCAGTACTTC
-	TRBJ1-1	-	TRBV5-6	CASSPRGRLNTEAFF	TGTGCCAGCAGCCCGCGGGGCAGGCTGAACACTGAAGCTTTCTTT
-	TRBJ1-2	-	TRBV6-6	CASSYLKDGLAAF	TGTGCCAGCAGTTACCTCAAAGATGGACTGGCGGCCTTC
-	TRBJ2-4	TRBD2	TRBV12-3/TRBV12-4	CASMPRSGGYENIQYF	TGTGCCAGCATGCCGCGTTCGGGGGGATACGAAAACATTCAGTACTTC
few	TRBJ1-1	-	TRBV20-1	CSASSYKSDTEAFF	TGCAGTGCTAGCAGTTACAAATCCGACACTGAAGCTTTCTTT
few	TRBJ2-5	-	TRBV28	CASSFPTEETQYF	TGTGCCAGCAGTTTCCCGACAGAAGAGACCCAGTACTTC
-	TRBJ2-2	TRBD2	TRBV19	CASSGGARTGELFF	TGTGCCAGTAGCGGGGGGGCGAGGACCGGGGAGCTGTTTTTT
few	TRBJ1-2	TRBD1	TRBV7-9	CASSTSGGGGGYTF	TGTGCCAGCAGCACCTCAGGGGGGGGAGGAGGCTACACCTTC
few	TRBJ2-3	TRBD2	TRBV25-1	CASSGTSGKWASTDTQYF	TGTGCCAGCAGTGGAACTAGCGGGAAATGGGCTAGCACAGATACGCAGTATTTT
many	TRBJ2-1	-	TRBV7-9	CASSWISGEQFF	TGTGCCAGCAGCTGGATCTCCGGTGAGCAGTTCTTC
-	TRBJ2-7	-	TRBV20-1	CSALLANSGEQYF	TGCAGTGCTCTTTTAGCGAACTCCGGCGAGCAGTACTTC
-	TRBJ2-2	TRBD2	TRBV11-2	CASSLSGGARTGELFF	TGTGCCAGCAGCTTAAGCGGGGGGGCTAGAACCGGGGAGCTGTTTTTT
-	TRBJ2-3	TRBD2	TRBV5-1	CASSLASGGPDTQYF	TGCGCCAGCAGCTTGGCCTCGGGGGGGCCAGATACGCAGTATTTT
many	TRBJ2-7	-	TRBV12-3/TRBV12-4	CASSAGQKYEQYF	TGTGCCAGCAGCGCGGGACAGAAATACGAGCAGTACTTC
few	TRBJ2-2	-	TRBV7-2	CASSLVWGANTGELFF	TGTGCCAGCAGCTTAGTATGGGGGGCGAACACCGGGGAGCTGTTTTTT
few	TRBJ2-2	TRBD1	TRBV4-3	CASSQQGAVNTGELFF	TGCGCCAGCAGCCAGCAGGGGGCCGTGAACACCGGGGAGCTGTTTTTT
-	TRBJ2-7	-	TRBV7-2	CASSSTSGTSYEQYF	TGTGCCAGCAGCTCAACCTCCGGGACCTCCTACGAGCAGTACTTC
few	TRBJ2-2	TRBD2	TRBV11-2	CASSLDGLAGAHWTGELFF	TGTGCCAGCAGCTTAGACGGACTAGCGGGAGCGCATTGGACCGGGGAGCTGTTTTTT